The clone carrying this T cell receptor (beta chain) was recorded many times. The antigen remains unidentified. This entry comes from a study of metastatic and nonmetastatic thyroid tumors. Study outcomes and limitations: Across blood and tumor, TCR beta diversity in malignant thyroid tumors was reportedly significantly higher than in benign nodules.

The length of the CDR3 is 15 residues. Germline V gives CDR1 MNHEY, CDR2 SVGAGI. The junction had 2 bases not matched to a gene; V was cut back by 2 bases and J by 3 bases. TCRdb re-called the PCR reads via MiXCR. The top ten clones hold more than 14% of a sample with 20,000 to 25,000 clones, roughly 15% of them seen once. No treatment of any kind had been given to any patient before thyroid surgery. The chain has TRBV6-5 and TRBJ2-7; 12 bases agree with TRBD2. Material for sequencing was tumor tissue. The clonotype was recovered from a female donor with papillary thyroid cancer or a benign thyroid nodule (not recorded which). Some clones in this sample may be carry-over from other donors' samples. CDR3 DNA: TGTGCCAGCAGTTACCTGACTAGCGGGAGCTACGAGCAGTACTTC. As protein: CASSYLTSGSYEQYF.